This T cell receptor beta chain was profiled in a study of CD4 T cells in relation to SARS-CoV-2 and coronaviruses. Looking at the study overall: PBMCs were cultured with antigen for roughly 10 days before TCR beta sequencing. Controls used an HIV-1 Nef peptide pool or no peptide.

Assay used: immunoSEQ multiplex PCR; TCRdb lists only in-frame clones, some missing. The sample records 23,000 or so clones, 70% to 80% being singletons. CD4+ T cells from unexposed donors were obtained before the COVID-19 pandemic (2011-2018). The cells were cultured for less than twelve days before CD4+ T cells were isolated. Half the medium was replaced with IL-2 medium on days 3 and 7. In germline, CDR1 is LGHDT, CDR2 YNNKEL (reference sequence). Trimming left V 4 bases short and J 3 bases short, with 6 bases between. The CDR3 has 12 amino acids. Study results and caveats: Around 62% of donors had memory CD4+ clonotypes crossrecognizing SARS-CoV-2 and common cold coronavirus spike.

With respect to this clone: Its specificity is not known.

The V gene is TRBV3-1 (or the pseudogene TRBV3-2), the J gene TRBJ1-1; D is uncertain. The source material was CD4+ T cells from PBMCs, cultured in vitro. The sequence was collected from a human donor in good health. The CDR3 sequence: CASSRMDTEAFF. DNA of the CDR3: TGTGCCAGCAGCCGTATGGACACTGAAGCTTTCTTT.